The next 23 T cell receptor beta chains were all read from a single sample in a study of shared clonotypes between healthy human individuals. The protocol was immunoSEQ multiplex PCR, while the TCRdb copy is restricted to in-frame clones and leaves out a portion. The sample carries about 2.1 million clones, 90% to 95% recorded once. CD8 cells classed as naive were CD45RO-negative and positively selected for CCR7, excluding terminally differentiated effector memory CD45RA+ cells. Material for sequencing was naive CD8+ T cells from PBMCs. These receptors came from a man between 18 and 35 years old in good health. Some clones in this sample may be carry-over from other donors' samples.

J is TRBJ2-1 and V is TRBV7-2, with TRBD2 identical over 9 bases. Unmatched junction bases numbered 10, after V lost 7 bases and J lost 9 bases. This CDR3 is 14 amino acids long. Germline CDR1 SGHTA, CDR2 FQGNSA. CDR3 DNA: TGTGCCAGCAATACCGGGACTAGCCTCGGTGAGCAGTTCTTC. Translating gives CASNTGTSLGEQFF.

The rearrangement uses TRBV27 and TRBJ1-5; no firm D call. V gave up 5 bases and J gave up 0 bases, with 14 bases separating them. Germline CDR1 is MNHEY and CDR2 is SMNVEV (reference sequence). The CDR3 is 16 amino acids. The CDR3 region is CASSPLDVYSNQPQHF. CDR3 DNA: TGTGCCAGCAGTCCACTGGATGTATATAGCAATCAGCCCCAGCATTTT.

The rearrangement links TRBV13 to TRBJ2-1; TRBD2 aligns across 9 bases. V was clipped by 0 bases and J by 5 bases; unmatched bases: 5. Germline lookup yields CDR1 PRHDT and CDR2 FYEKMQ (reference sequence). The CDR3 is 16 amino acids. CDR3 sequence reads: CASSLGASGTNNEQFF. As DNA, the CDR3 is TGTGCCAGCAGCTTAGGGGCTAGCGGGACGAACAATGAGCAGTTCTTC. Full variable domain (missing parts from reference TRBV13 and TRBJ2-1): AAGVIQSPRHLIKEKRETATLKCYPIPRHDTVYWYQQGPGQDPQFLISFYEKMQSDKGSIPDRFSAQQFSDYHSELNMSSLELGDSALYFCASSLGASGTNNEQFFGPGTRLTVL.

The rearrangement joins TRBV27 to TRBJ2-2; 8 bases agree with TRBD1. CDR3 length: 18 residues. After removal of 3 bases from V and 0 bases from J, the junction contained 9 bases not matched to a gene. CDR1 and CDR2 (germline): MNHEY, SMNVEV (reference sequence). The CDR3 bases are TGTGCCAGCAGTTTGGCCGGGGCACAGGGGGCGAACACCGGGGAGCTGTTTTTT. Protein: CASSLAGAQGANTGELFF.

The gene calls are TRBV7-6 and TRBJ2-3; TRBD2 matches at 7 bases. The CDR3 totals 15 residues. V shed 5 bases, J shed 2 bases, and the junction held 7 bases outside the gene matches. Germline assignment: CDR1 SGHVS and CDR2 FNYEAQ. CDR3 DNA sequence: TGTGCCAGCAGCGGCCGGGACTACATCACAGATACGCAGTATTTT. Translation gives CASSGRDYITDTQYF.

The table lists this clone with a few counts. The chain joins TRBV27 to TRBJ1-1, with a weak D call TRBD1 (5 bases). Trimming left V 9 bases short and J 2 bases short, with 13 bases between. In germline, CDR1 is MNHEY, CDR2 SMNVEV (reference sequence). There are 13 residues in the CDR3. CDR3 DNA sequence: TGTGCCAGTACTGGGCAGGGAAACACTGAAGCTTTCTTT. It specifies CASTGQGNTEAFF.

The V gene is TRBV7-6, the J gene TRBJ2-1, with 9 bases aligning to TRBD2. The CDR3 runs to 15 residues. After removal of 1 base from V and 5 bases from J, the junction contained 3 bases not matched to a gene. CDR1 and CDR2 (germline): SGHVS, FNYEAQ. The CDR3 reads CASSLGLAENNEQFF. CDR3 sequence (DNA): TGTGCCAGCAGCTTAGGACTAGCGGAGAACAATGAGCAGTTCTTC.

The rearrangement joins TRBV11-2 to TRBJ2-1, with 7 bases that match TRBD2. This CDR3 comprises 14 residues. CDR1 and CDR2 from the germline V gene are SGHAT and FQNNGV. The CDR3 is CAAAREPLYNEQFF. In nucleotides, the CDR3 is TGTGCTGCGGCGCGGGAGCCTCTTTACAATGAGCAGTTCTTC.

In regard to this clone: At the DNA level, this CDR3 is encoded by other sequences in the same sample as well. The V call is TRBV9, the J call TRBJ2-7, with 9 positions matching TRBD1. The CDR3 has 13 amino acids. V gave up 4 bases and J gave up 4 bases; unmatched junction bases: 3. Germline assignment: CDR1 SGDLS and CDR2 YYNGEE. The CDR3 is CASSLGTGYEQYF. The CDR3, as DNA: TGTGCCAGCAGCCTTGGGACAGGGTACGAGCAGTACTTC.

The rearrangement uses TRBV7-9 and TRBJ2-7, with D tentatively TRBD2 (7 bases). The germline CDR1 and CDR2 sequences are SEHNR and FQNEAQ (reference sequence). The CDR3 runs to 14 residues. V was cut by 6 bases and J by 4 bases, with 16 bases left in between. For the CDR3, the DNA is TGTGCCAGCAGTTCAGGGGCTAGCGGTTACGAGCAGTACTTC. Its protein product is CASSSGASGYEQYF.

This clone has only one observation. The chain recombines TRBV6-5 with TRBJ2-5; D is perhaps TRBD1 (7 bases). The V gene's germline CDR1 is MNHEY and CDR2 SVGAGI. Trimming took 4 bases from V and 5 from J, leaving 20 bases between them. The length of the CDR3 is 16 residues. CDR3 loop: CASSSPTGDSRETQYF. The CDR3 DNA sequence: TGTGCCAGCAGTTCCCCCACAGGGGACTCCCGTGAGACCCAGTACTTC.

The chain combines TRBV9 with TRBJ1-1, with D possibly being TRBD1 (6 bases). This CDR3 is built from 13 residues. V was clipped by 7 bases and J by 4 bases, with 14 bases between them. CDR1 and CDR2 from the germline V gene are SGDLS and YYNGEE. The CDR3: CASALGGGTEAFF. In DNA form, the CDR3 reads TGTGCCAGCGCCTTAGGGGGGGGCACTGAAGCTTTCTTT.

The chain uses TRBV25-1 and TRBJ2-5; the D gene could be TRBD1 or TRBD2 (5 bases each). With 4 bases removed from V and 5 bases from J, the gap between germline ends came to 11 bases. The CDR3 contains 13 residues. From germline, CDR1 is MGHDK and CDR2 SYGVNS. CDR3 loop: CASSVDGAETQYF. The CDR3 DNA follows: TGTGCCAGCAGTGTGGACGGGGCGGAGACCCAGTACTTC.

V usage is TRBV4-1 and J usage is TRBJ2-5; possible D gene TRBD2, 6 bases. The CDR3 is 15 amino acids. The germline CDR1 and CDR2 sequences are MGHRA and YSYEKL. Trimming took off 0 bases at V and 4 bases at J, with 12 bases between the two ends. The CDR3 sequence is CASSQDSGIGETQYF. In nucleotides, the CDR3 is TGCGCCAGCAGCCAAGATAGCGGAATAGGAGAGACCCAGTACTTC.

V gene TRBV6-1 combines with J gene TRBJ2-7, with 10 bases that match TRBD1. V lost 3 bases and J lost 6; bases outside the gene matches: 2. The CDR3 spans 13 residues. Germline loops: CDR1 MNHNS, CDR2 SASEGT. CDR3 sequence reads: CASSEGTGVEQYF. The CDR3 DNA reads TGTGCCAGCAGTGAGGGGACAGGGGTCGAGCAGTACTTC.

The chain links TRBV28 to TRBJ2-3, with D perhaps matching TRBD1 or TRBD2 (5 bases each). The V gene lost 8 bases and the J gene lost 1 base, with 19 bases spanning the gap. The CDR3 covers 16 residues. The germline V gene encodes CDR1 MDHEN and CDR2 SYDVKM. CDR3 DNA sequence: TGTGCCAGCGCCCCCTTAGGGACCCTGGGCACAGATACGCAGTATTTT. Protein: CASAPLGTLGTDTQYF.

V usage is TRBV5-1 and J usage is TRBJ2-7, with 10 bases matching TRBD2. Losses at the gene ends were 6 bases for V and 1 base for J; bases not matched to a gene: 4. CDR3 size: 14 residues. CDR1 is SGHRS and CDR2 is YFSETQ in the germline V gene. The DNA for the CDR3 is TGCGCCAGCACCCCAGCGGGAGGGTCCTACGAGCAGTACTTC. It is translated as CASTPAGGSYEQYF.

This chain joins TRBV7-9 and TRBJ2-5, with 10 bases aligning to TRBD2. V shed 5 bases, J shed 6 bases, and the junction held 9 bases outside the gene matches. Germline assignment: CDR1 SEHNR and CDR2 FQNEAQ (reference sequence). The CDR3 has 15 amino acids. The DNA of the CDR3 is TGTGCCAGCAGCACGACTAGCGGGCTTGAGAAGACCCAGTACTTC. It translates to CASSTTSGLEKTQYF.

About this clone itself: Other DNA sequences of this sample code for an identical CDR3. DNA for the CDR3: TGTGCCACCAGCACTTCAGGGGGGGAGACCCAGTACTTC. The encoded protein is CATSTSGGETQYF. This chain joins TRBV15 and TRBJ2-5; weak D call: TRBD1 (7 bases). V was cut by 4 bases and J by 5 bases, with 11 bases left in between. The CDR3 runs to 13 residues. CDR1 and CDR2 from the germline V gene are LNHNV and YYDKDF (reference sequence). The entire variable domain, with the rest obtained from reference TRBV15 and TRBJ2-5, is as follows: DAMVIQNPRYQVTQFGKPVTLSCSQTLNHNVMYWYQQKSSQAPKLLFHYYDKDFNNEADTPDNFQSRRPNTSFCFLDIRSPGLGDTAMYLCATSTSGGETQYFGPGTRLLVL.

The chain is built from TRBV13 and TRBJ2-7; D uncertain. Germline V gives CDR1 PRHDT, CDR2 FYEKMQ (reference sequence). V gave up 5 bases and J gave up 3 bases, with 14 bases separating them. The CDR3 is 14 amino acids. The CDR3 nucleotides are TGTGCCAGCAGCCCCGGACGGAGCTACTACGAGCAGTACTTC. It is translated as CASSPGRSYYEQYF.

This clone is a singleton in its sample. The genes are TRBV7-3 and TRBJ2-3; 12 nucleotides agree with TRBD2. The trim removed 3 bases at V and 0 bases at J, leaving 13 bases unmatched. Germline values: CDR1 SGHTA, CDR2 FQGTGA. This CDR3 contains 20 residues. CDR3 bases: TGTGCCAGCAGCTTTGAAGCTAGCGGGAGGGCCATGAGAAGCACAGATACGCAGTATTTT. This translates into CASSFEASGRAMRSTDTQYF.

In DNA form, the CDR3 reads TGTGCCAGCCTCAGGGACCCGTGGGAGACCCAGTACTTC. Translated: CASLRDPWETQYF. The rearrangement uses TRBV5-6 and TRBJ2-5, with D perhaps being TRBD1 or TRBD2 (5 bases each). This CDR3 has 13 residues. Germline V CDR1 and CDR2: SGHDT, YYEEEE. V was trimmed by 7 bases and J by 5 bases, leaving 15 bases between them. The full variable domain, rest sourced from reference TRBV5-6 and TRBJ2-5, is DAGVTQSPTHLIKTRGQQVTLRCSPKSGHDTVSWYQQALGQGPQFIFQYYEEEERQRGNFPDRFSGHQFPNYSSELNVNALLLGDSALYLCASLRDPWETQYFGPGTRLLVL.

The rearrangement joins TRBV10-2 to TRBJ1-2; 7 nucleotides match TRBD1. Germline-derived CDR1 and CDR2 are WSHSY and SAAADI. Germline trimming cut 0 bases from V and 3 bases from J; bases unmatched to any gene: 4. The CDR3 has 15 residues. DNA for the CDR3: TGCGCCAGCAGTGAGTCACGTACAGGGGACTATGGCTACACCTTC. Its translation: CASSESRTGDYGYTF.